This TCR beta chain was sequenced in a study of persistence of HIV-infected CD4 T cells. The CDR3 covers 13 residues. Germline assignment: CDR1 SEHNR and CDR2 FQNEAQ (reference sequence). V was shortened by 5 bases and J by 4 bases, with 11 bases between the two germline ends. For this clone: Its antigen is undetermined.

This was the immunoSEQ version 4 assay in survey mode. Assay used: immunoSEQ multiplex PCR; TCRdb lists only in-frame clones, some missing. The data hold about 36,000 clones, with over 75% observed a single time. Cells were stimulated with overlapping HIV-1 Gag 15-mer peptides. CD40L-negative CD69-negative CD45RO-high memory CD4+ T cells were sorted as populations depleted of antigen-responding cells. The sample was cultured CD4+ T cells from PBMCs, taken from a patient who received antiretroviral therapy. The V and J genes are TRBV7-9 and TRBJ1-2; no clear D gene. This receptor was taken from an adult with HIV. The donor label of this sample is uncertain. The CDR3, as DNA: TGTGCCAGCAGCCAAACAGCAATCTATGGCTACACCTTC. It yields the protein CASSQTAIYGYTF.